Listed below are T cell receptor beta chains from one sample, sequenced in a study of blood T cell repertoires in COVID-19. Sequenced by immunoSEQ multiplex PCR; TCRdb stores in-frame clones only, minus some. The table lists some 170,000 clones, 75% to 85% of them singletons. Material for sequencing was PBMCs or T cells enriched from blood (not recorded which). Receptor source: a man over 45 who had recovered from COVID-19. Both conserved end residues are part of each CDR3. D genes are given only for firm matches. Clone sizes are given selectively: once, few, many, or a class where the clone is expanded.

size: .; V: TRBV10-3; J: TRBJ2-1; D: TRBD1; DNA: TGTGCCATCAGCCGGGACAGGGGTGGCAATGAGCAGTTCTTC; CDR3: CAISRDRGGNEQFF
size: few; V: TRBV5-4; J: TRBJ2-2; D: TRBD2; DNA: TGTGCCAGCAGAGCGGGGACTAGGGTCACCGGGGAGCTGTTTTTT; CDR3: CASRAGTRVTGELFF
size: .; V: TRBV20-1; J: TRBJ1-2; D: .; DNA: TGCAGTGCTAGTTCCCCAGGGGCTATCGGCTACACCTTC; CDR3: CSASSPGAIGYTF
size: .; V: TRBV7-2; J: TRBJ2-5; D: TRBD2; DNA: TGTGCCAGCAGCTTCCCCGGGACTAGCGGGGGGTCGAGGACCCAGTACTTC; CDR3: CASSFPGTSGGSRTQYF
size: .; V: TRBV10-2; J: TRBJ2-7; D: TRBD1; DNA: TGCGCCACCTTCACGGGGACAGGGGGCTCCTACGAGCAGTACTTC; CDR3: CATFTGTGGSYEQYF
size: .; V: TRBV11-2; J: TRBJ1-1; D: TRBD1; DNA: TGTGCCAGCAGCCGACAGGGAATGAACACTGAAGCTTTCTTT; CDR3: CASSRQGMNTEAFF
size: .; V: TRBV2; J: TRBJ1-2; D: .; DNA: TGTGCCAGCAGGGGGAGGGACTATGGCTACACCTTC; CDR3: CASRGRDYGYTF
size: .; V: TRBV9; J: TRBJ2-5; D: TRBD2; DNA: TGTGCCAGCAGCGCATCCTGGACTAGCGGGGGGGCCGGGGTGACCCAGTACTTC; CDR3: CASSASWTSGGAGVTQYF
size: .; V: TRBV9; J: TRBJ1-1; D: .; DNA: TGTGCCAGCAGCGCCCCGGACAGCTCAATGAACACTGAAGCTTTCTTT; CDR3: CASSAPDSSMNTEAFF
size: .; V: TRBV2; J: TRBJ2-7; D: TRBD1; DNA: TGTGCCAGCAGAGTCGGACAGGGCCGATGGGAGCAGTACTTC; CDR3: CASRVGQGRWEQYF
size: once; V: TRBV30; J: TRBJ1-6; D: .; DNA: TGTGCCTGGAGTTCAGGGGTTTCACCCCTCCACTTT; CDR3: CAWSSGVSPLHF
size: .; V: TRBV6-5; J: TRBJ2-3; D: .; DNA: TGTGCCAGCAGCTTAGATGCAGATACGCAGTATTTT; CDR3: CASSLDADTQYF
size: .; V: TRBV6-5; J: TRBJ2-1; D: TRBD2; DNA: TGTGCCAGCAGCCCGGAGCTAGCGGGGGTGGAGTTCTTC; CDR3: CASSPELAGVEFF
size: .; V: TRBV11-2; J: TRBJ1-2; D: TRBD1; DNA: TGTGCCAGCAGCGAGTGGGACAGGGCAAACTATGGCTACACCTTC; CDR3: CASSEWDRANYGYTF
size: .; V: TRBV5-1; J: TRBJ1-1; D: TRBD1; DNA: TGCGCCAGCAGCTTGTGGGGGACAGGGGGCACACGGTTGAACACTGAAGCTTTCTTT; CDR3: CASSLWGTGGTRLNTEAFF
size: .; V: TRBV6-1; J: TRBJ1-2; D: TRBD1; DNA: TGTGCCAGCAGTGAAGGGACAGGGGGCGGATATGGCTACACCTTC; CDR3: CASSEGTGGGYGYTF
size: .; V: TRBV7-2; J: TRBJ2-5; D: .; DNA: TGTGCCAGCAGTAACGCTAGCGTACAAGAGACCCAGTACTTC; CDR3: CASSNASVQETQYF
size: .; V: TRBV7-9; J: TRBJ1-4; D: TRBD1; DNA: TGTGCCAGCAGGCGACAGGGGGACTTTGAAAAACTGTTTTTT; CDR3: CASRRQGDFEKLFF
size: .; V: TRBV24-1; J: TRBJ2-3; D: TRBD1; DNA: TGTGCCACCAGTGACCCGACAGGGGGCCGCACAGATACGCAGTATTTT; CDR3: CATSDPTGGRTDTQYF
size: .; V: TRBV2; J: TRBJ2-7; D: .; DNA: TGTGCCAGCAGTGTCAGGGACGAGCAGTACTTC; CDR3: CASSVRDEQYF
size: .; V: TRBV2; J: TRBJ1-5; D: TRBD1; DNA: TGTGCCAGCAACACACAGGGGGCGCGCGGACAGCCCCAGCATTTT; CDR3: CASNTQGARGQPQHF
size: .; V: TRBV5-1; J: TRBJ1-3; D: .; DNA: TGCGCCAGCAGGTCGGTAAATGGAAACACCATATATTTT; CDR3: CASRSVNGNTIYF
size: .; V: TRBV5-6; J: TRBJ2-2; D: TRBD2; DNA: TGTGCCAGCAGCTTACTAGCGGGGGTGCTCGGCGGGGAGCTGTTTTTT; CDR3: CASSLLAGVLGGELFF
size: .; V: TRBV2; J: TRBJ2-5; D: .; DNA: TGTGCCAGCACCCCGTCTCGAGAGACCCAGTACTTC; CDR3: CASTPSRETQYF
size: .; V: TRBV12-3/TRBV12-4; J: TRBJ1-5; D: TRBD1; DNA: TGTGCCAGCAGTTTTACCGGGACAGGGATCCAACATTTT; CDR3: CASSFTGTGIQHF
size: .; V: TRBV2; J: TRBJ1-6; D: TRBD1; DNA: TGTGCCAGCAGTGTTTGGGACAGGAATTCACCCCTCCACTTT; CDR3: CASSVWDRNSPLHF
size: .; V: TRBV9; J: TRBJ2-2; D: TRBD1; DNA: TGTGCCAGCAGCGTAGTGGGGACAGGGGTTGCCGGGGAGCTGTTTTTT; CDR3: CASSVVGTGVAGELFF
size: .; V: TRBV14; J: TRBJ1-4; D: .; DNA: TGTGCCAGCAGCCAAGATCAGAACAGGCCCCGTAACCATGAAAAACTGTTTTTT; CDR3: CASSQDQNRPRNHEKLFF
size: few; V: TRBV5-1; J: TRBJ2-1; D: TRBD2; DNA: TGCGCCAGCAGCTTGCTAGCGGGGGGGAACAATGAGCAGTTCTTC; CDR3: CASSLLAGGNNEQFF
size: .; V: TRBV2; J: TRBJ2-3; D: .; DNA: TGTGCCAGCAGGAGGGATAGCACAGATACGCAGTATTTT; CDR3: CASRRDSTDTQYF
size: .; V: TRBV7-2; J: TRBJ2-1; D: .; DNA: TGTGCCAGCAGCTTATCCGGGGGAACCTACAATGAGCAGTTCTTC; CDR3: CASSLSGGTYNEQFF
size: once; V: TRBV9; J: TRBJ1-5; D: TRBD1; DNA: TGTGCCAGCAGCGTGGGGCAGGGGGGTGAGCCCCAGCATTTT; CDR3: CASSVGQGGEPQHF
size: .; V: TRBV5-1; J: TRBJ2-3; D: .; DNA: TGCGCCAGCAGCTCCTCACTAAATAAGTATTTT; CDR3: CASSSSLNKYF
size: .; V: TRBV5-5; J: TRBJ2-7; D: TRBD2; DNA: TGTGCCAGCAGGGGCGGGGGGACCTCCTACGAGCAGTACTTC; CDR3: CASRGGGTSYEQYF
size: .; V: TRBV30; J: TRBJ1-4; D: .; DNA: TGTGCCTGGAGTCCCATGCCCCAACGCGGTGAAAAACTGTTTTTT; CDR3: CAWSPMPQRGEKLFF
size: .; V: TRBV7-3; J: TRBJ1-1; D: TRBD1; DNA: TGTGCCAGCAGCTCAACAGGGGGCCCGAACACTGAAGCTTTCTTT; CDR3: CASSSTGGPNTEAFF
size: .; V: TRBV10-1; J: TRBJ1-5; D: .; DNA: TGCGCCAGCAGCGAGGACAGTAGATGGCCCCAGCATTTT; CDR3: CASSEDSRWPQHF
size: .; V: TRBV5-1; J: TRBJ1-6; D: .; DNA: TGCGCCAGCAGCTTCGAGAGCTCCTATAATTCACCCCTCCACTTT; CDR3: CASSFESSYNSPLHF
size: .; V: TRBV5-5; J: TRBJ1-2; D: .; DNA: TGTGCCAGCAGCTCCAGTGGGCTAGGCTACACCTTC; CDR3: CASSSSGLGYTF
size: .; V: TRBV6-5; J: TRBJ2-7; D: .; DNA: TGTGCCACTTCGACACGGGGAGGTGCCTCCTACGAGCAGTACTTC; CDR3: CATSTRGGASYEQYF
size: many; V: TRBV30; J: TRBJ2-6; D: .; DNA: TGTGCCTGGAACTTCGGGACACAGCACTCTGGGGCCAACGTCCTGACTTTC; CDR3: CAWNFGTQHSGANVLTF
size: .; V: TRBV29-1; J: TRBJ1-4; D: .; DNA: TGCAGCGTGGGGGGTGGCGGCGCCGAAAAACTGTTTTTT; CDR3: CSVGGGGAEKLFF
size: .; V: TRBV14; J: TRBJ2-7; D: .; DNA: TGTGCCAGCAGCCAAGACAGGGACTCCTACGAGCAGTACTTC; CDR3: CASSQDRDSYEQYF
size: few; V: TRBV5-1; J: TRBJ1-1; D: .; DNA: TGCGCCAGCAGTTGGGGTGCGGGCACTGAAGCTTTCTTT; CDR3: CASSWGAGTEAFF
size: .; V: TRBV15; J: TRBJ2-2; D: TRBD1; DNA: TGTGCCACCAGCCCCCGAGCGAGACAGGGGAACACCGGGGAGCTGTTTTTT; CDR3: CATSPRARQGNTGELFF
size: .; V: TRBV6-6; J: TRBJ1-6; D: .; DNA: TGCGCCAGCGGGGCAGCTAATAATTCACCCCTCCACTTT; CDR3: CASGAANNSPLHF
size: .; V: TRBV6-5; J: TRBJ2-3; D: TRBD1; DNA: TGTGCCAGCCGAGGGACAGCCACAGATACGCAGTATTTT; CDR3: CASRGTATDTQYF
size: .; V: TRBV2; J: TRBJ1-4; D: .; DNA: TGTGCCAGCAGCCAACAGGGAGTAGCTAATGAAAAACTGTTTTTT; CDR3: CASSQQGVANEKLFF
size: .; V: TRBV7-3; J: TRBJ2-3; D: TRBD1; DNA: TGTGCCAGCAGCCCCTCAGGGGGCGCAGGTACGCAGTATTTT; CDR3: CASSPSGGAGTQYF
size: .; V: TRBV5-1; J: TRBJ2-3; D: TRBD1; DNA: TGCGCCAGCAGCTTGTCTCAGGGGGGCACAGATACGCAGTATTTT; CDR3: CASSLSQGGTDTQYF
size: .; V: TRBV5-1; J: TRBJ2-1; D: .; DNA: TGCGCCAGCAGCTTGGCGGTGGGGGGAGAGCAGTTCTTC; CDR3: CASSLAVGGEQFF
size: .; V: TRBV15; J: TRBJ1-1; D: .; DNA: TGTGCCACCAGCAGGGGGGGTTTGGGAAGGGGAGACACTGAAGCTTTCTTT; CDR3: CATSRGGLGRGDTEAFF
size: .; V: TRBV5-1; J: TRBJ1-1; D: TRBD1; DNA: TGCGCCAGCAGCGGGCTCAGGGGGCGGACTGAAGCTTTCTTT; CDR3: CASSGLRGRTEAFF
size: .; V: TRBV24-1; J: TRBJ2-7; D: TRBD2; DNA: TGTGCCACCAGCCCGACAGCGGGGCCTTCCTACGAGCAGTACTTC; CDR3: CATSPTAGPSYEQYF
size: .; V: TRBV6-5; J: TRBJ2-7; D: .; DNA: TGTGCCAGCAGACGCGGGACGGCAATCTACGAGCAGTACTTC; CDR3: CASRRGTAIYEQYF
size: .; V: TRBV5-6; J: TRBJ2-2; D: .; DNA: TGTGCCAGCAGCACCGAGAACAGGGTACCGGGGGAGCTGTTTTTT; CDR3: CASSTENRVPGELFF
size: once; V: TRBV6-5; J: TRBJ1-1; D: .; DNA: TGTGCCAGCAGTCCACAGGGCGTGAACACTGAAGCTTTCTTT; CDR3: CASSPQGVNTEAFF